The 14 T cell receptor beta chains listed next were all sequenced from one sample in a study of cytomegalovirus exposure and HLA in healthy donors. Using immunoSEQ multiplex PCR, the repertoire was profiled, and TCRdb retains in-frame clones only, with some absent. Here the sample spans 200,000 or so clones, about four fifths being singletons. The sample was PBMCs. Source of these receptors: a man aged 18 to 35 in good health and CMV-seropositive.

This rearrangement joins TRBV29-1 to TRBJ1-4; 10 bases fit TRBD1. The CDR3 extends over 13 amino acids. Germline V CDR1 and CDR2: SQVTM, ANQGSEA. The trim removed 7 bases at V and 6 bases at J, leaving 5 bases unmatched. CDR3 region: CSGSGTGDEKLFF. The CDR3 region has the DNA TGCAGCGGGTCCGGGACAGGGGATGAAAAACTGTTTTTT.

J is TRBJ1-2 and V is TRBV28; 9 nucleotides agree with TRBD1. Germline V gives CDR1 MDHEN, CDR2 SYDVKM. V dropped 6 bases and J dropped 6; count of bases not matched to a gene: 11. This CDR3 is 15 amino acids long. CDR3 sequence (DNA): TGTGCCAGCAGACGATCTGACAGGGGGGGCGATGGCTACACCTTC. Translated, it gives CASRRSDRGGDGYTF.

J is TRBJ2-3 and V is TRBV19; 11 nucleotides align to TRBD2. Germline CDR1 is LNHDA and CDR2 is SQIVND (reference sequence). The CDR3 covers 13 residues. Losses at the gene ends were 5 bases for V and 6 bases for J; bases not matched to a gene: 1. CDR3 sequence reads: CASSPSGRDTQYF. CDR3 bases: TGTGCCAGTAGTCCTAGCGGGAGGGATACGCAGTATTTT.

The chain is built from TRBV30 and TRBJ2-1; 7 nucleotides agree with TRBD1. Trimming took 3 bases from V and 1 from J; bases not matched to a gene: 3. CDR1 and CDR2 (germline): GTSNPN, SVGIG (reference sequence). This CDR3 is built from 14 residues. The CDR3 region is CAWSVTGSYNEQFF. The CDR3 coding sequence is TGTGCCTGGAGCGTGACAGGGTCCTACAATGAGCAGTTCTTC. The entire variable domain, with the rest obtained from reference TRBV30 and TRBJ2-1, is as follows: SQTIHQWPATLVQPVGSPLSLECTVEGTSNPNLYWYRQAAGRGLQLLFYSVGIGQISSEVPQNLSASRPQDRQFILSSKKLLLSDSGFYLCAWSVTGSYNEQFFGPGTRLTVL.

The V call is TRBV4-2, the J call TRBJ1-2, with 8 nucleotides matching TRBD1. V gave up 2 bases and J gave up 2 bases; unmatched junction bases: 1. Per the germline V gene, CDR1 is LGHNA and CDR2 is YNFKEQ. The CDR3 runs to 14 residues. The CDR3, as DNA: TGTGCCAGCAGCCAACGGACAGGGAACTATGGCTACACCTTC. Translation: CASSQRTGNYGYTF.

This clone has a handful of counts. V is TRBV11-2 and J is TRBJ2-7; 10 positions match TRBD2. V shed 6 bases and J 4 bases; nucleotides not matched to a gene: 9. Looked up from germline, CDR1 is SGHAT and CDR2 is FQNNGV. The CDR3 runs 15 residues. As DNA, the CDR3 is TGTGCCAGCAGGAAGGGTCTAGCGGGAGTTTACGAGCAGTACTTC. Its protein is CASRKGLAGVYEQYF.

The table lists this clone with a count of one. V gene TRBV27 combines with J gene TRBJ2-1, with a weak D call TRBD2 (6 bases). Trimming removed 7 bases at V and 5 bases at J, with 12 bases between. Germline assignment: CDR1 MNHEY and CDR2 SMNVEV (reference sequence). CDR3 length equals 13 residues. The CDR3 region is CASKTSLHNEQFF. CDR3 nucleotide sequence: TGTGCCAGCAAGACTAGTCTGCACAATGAGCAGTTCTTC.

This chain connects TRBV10-3 to TRBJ2-2, with D maybe TRBD1 (5 bases). The CDR3 contains 16 residues. Germline V gives CDR1 ENHRY, CDR2 SYGVKD. V lost 8 bases and J lost 1, with 17 bases in between. The CDR3 protein is CAIPESRAENTGELFF. The DNA for the CDR3 is TGTGCCATCCCGGAAAGCAGGGCGGAGAACACCGGGGAGCTGTTTTTT.

This clone came up a few times. The chain carries TRBV7-9 and TRBJ1-5; 7 bases match TRBD1. The CDR3 is 16 residues long. Germline-derived CDR1 and CDR2 are SEHNR and FQNEAQ (reference sequence). Unmatched junction bases numbered 3, after V lost 0 bases and J lost 1 base. The CDR3 protein is CASSLAGGGSNQPQHF. In DNA form, the CDR3 reads TGTGCCAGCAGCTTAGCTGGAGGGGGCAGCAATCAGCCCCAGCATTTT.

The V and J genes are TRBV5-1 and TRBJ2-5; D call uncertain. V lost 1 base and J 0 bases, leaving 7 bases between the germline ends. The CDR3 runs to 14 residues. Germline V lookup: CDR1 SGHRS, CDR2 YFSETQ. The CDR3 nucleotides are TGCGCCAGCAGCTTGTTGGAGAACCAAGAGACCCAGTACTTC. It yields the protein CASSLLENQETQYF.

The chain has TRBV4-2 and TRBJ1-5; possibly TRBD1 for D (6 bases). The CDR3 has 15 residues. V was clipped by 2 bases and J by 4 bases, with 12 bases between them. Germline V gene data show CDR1 as LGHNA and CDR2 as YNFKEQ. CDR3 bases: TGTGCCAGCAGCCAACGGGACACACCAAATCAGCCCCAGCATTTT. Amino acid sequence: CASSQRDTPNQPQHF.

In this sample, this clone turned up a few times. The chain has TRBV6-5 and TRBJ2-2; 8 bases map to TRBD1. The CDR3 runs 14 residues. Germline CDR1 MNHEY, CDR2 SVGAGI. With V trimmed by 7 bases and J by 6 bases, 7 bases remained unmatched. The chain's CDR3 is CASTTRTGSGELFF. As DNA, the CDR3 is TGTGCCAGCACCACTCGGACAGGGTCCGGGGAGCTGTTTTTT.

This clone has only one observation. The chain uses TRBV5-1 and TRBJ2-3; 7 positions match TRBD2. V lost 4 bases to trimming and J lost 0 bases; unmatched junction nucleotides: 5. CDR1 is SGHRS, CDR2 YFSETQ, per germline. The CDR3 has 15 residues. For the CDR3, the DNA is TGCGCCAGCAGCCAGCAGCGGGGTAGCACAGATACGCAGTATTTT. Translation: CASSQQRGSTDTQYF.

The rearrangement uses TRBV19 and TRBJ1-4, with 8 bases aligning to TRBD1. This CDR3 is 13 amino acids long. Germline V CDR1 and CDR2: LNHDA, SQIVND (reference sequence). The trim removed 7 bases at V and 8 bases at J, leaving 6 bases unmatched. The chain's CDR3 is CASNLRGREKLFF. The CDR3, as DNA: TGTGCCAGTAACCTCAGGGGGCGAGAAAAACTGTTTTTT.